The 5 T cell receptor beta chains below were found in one sample sequenced in a study of breast tumors, draining lymph nodes, adjacent tissues. TCRdb analysed the multiplex PCR reads with MiXCR anew, one entry per CDR3 protein. The sample has under 150,000 distinct CDR3 sequences, about 20% seen once. Axillary draining lymph nodes of breast cancer patients supplied the node samples. The sequencing sample was made of axillary lymph node tissue. Source of these receptors: a female donor with breast cancer. Some clones in this sample may be carry-over from other donors' samples.

This clonotype was observed at least ten times. This chain uses TRBV2 with TRBJ2-1, with 14 bases aligning to TRBD2. The V segment lost 3 bases and the J segment 6 bases; nucleotides outside the gene matches: 1. The CDR3 consists of 15 residues. CDR1 is SNHLY and CDR2 is FYNNEI in the germline V gene. CDR3 region: CASSDGTSGSNEQFF. In DNA, the CDR3 is TGTGCCAGCAGTGATGGGACTAGCGGGAGCAATGAGCAGTTCTTC.

Worth noting for this clonotype: A much larger clone sits a single nucleotide away, making a read error possible. The chain carries TRBV20-1 and TRBJ1-4; D possibly corresponds to TRBD1 (5 bases). The germline gives CDR1 DFQATT, CDR2 SNEGSKA (reference sequence). CDR3 length equals 16 residues. CDR3 DNA sequence: TGCAATGCTAGAGATGGCCCAGGGTCGATAATTGAAAAACTGTTTTTT. This encodes CNARDGPGSIIEKLFF.

The sample holds many counts of this clonotype. CDR3 in amino acids: CASHTSGDEQFF. CDR3 sequence (DNA): TGTGCCAGCCACACTAGCGGTGATGAGCAGTTCTTC. This chain uses TRBV18 with TRBJ2-1; 8 positions agree with TRBD2. Trimming at V came to 8 bases and at J to 8 bases, leaving 5 bases not matched to a gene. The length of the CDR3 is 12 residues. Germline-derived CDR1 and CDR2 are KGHSH and LQKENI. Using reference TRBV18 and TRBJ2-1 for the parts outside the CDR3, the full variable domain is NAGVMQNPRHLVRRRGQEARLRCSPMKGHSHVYWYRQLPEEGLKFMVYLQKENIIDESGMPKERFSAEFPKEGPSILRIQQVVRGDSAAYFCASHTSGDEQFFGPGTRLTVL.

Concerning this clonotype: This may be a read error, as it is one base from a much larger clone. The chain recombines TRBV28 with TRBJ1-4; 10 bases are a match to TRBD1. The V segment lost 5 bases and the J segment 8 bases; nucleotides outside the gene matches: 2. The CDR3 is 13 residues long. Per the germline V gene, CDR1 is MDHEN and CDR2 is SYDVKM. The CDR3 here is CASSTTGGEKLFF. As DNA, the CDR3 is TGTGCCAGCAGTACGACAGGGGGCGAAAAACTGTTTTTT.

This clonotype was picked up many times. The chain recombines TRBV12-3 or TRBV12-4 with TRBJ1-2, with D perhaps TRBD1 (5 bases). The CDR3 sequence is 14 residues long. Trimming removed 6 bases from V and 0 bases from J, with 11 bases in between. The CDR3 sequence: CASSPGRTNYGYTF. CDR3 nucleotide sequence: TGTGCCAGCAGCCCAGGGCGAACTAACTATGGCTACACCTTC.